The 10 T cell receptor beta chains below come from one sample, sequenced in a study of tumor-infiltrating lymphocytes in primary liver carcinoma. A constant-region primer served to make TCR beta cDNA from about 490 ng total RNA. TCR beta libraries came from three nested multiplex PCR rounds using slightly modified ARM-PCR. TRBV1-TRBV30 forward primers paired with a C-beta reverse primer were used in the first two PCR rounds, which ran roughly 9 cycles each. TCRdb processed the multiplex PCR reads anew with MiXCR; each CDR3 protein has one entry. The table includes around 330,000 distinct CDR3 sequences, 55% to 65% detected once. Alongside blood RNA obtained from unsorted whole blood, germline DNA was also extracted. Sequencing was done on a sample of peripheral blood. The receptors were sampled from a middle-aged man with primary liver carcinoma and hepatitis B virus infection.

This clonotype was detected once. A much more abundant neighbour one base away suggests this may be a read error. The V and J genes are TRBV6-2 or TRBV6-3 and TRBJ2-7; D ambiguous. Germline loops: CDR1 MNHEY, CDR2 SVGEGT. The CDR3 has 15 amino acids. The CDR3 is CANSYRPRSSYEQYF. DNA of the CDR3: TGTGCCAACAGTTACCGTCCGAGGAGCTCCTACGAGCAGTACTTC.

Worth noting for this clonotype: This sequence may be a read error, since a much larger clone differs from it by one base. The chain joins TRBV12-3 or TRBV12-4 to TRBJ1-5; the D gene is possibly TRBD1 (5 bases). CDR3 length equals 13 residues. CDR3 amino acids: CASRSRENQPLHF. The DNA of the CDR3 is TGTGCCAGCAGGAGCAGGGAAAATCAGCCCCTGCATTTT.

The chain couples TRBV6-2 or TRBV6-3 to TRBJ2-5; D gene uncertain. The CDR3 runs 14 residues. V was cut by 6 bases and J by 2 bases, with 13 bases left in between. Germline V gives CDR1 MNHEY, CDR2 SVGEGT. CDR3 in amino acids: CASRMRLAQETQYF. As DNA, the CDR3 is TGTGCCAGCAGAATGAGACTGGCTCAAGAGACCCAGTACTTC.

The rearrangement uses TRBV7-9 and TRBJ1-1, with D unclear. The CDR3 length is 14 residues. V was shortened by 5 bases and J by 0 bases, with 10 bases between the two germline ends. Germline V gene sequence: CDR1 SEHNR, CDR2 FQNEAQ (reference sequence). CDR3 coding DNA: TGTGCCAGCAGCCCAGACAAGGTGAACACTGAAGCTTTCTTT. It translates to CASSPDKVNTEAFF.

This clonotype was observed at least ten times. V and J are TRBV28 and TRBJ1-5; 7 nucleotides match TRBD1. This CDR3 region has 14 residues. V was pared by 6 bases and J by 0 bases, with 2 bases of the junction left unmatched. Germline V gene lookup returns CDR1 MDHEN and CDR2 SYDVKM. Here the CDR3 DNA reads TGTGCCAGCAGCCCAGGGGGTAGCAATCAGCCCCAGCATTTT. The encoded protein is CASSPGGSNQPQHF. The full variable domain, completed using reference TRBV28 and TRBJ1-5, is DVKVTQSSRYLVKRTGEKVFLECVQDMDHENMFWYRQDPGLGLRLIYFSYDVKMKEKGDIPEGYSVSREKKERFSLILESASTNQTSMYLCASSPGGSNQPQHFGDGTRLSIL.

The rearrangement links TRBV6-1 to TRBJ1-1; the D is unclear. Germline V gene data show CDR1 as MNHNS and CDR2 as SASEGT. The CDR3 is made up of 12 amino acids. The V end was cut by 6 bases, the J end by 4 bases, with 9 bases between. Here the CDR3 DNA reads TGTGCCAGCAGCACGCGTGGCACTGAAGCTTTCTTT. It encodes CASSTRGTEAFF.

The chain joins TRBV5-1 to TRBJ1-2; D remains ambiguous. The CDR3 is 12 residues long. CDR1 SGHRS and CDR2 YFSETQ come from the germline V gene. The V end was cut by 0 bases, the J end by 4 bases, with 4 bases between. CDR3 amino acids: CASSLDTYGYTF. CDR3 DNA: TGCGCCAGCAGCTTGGATACCTATGGCTACACCTTC.

Worth noting for this clonotype: A much more abundant neighbour one base away suggests this may be a read error. The chain joins TRBV10-3 to TRBJ2-1, with D hard to call. The V gene's germline CDR1 is ENHRY and CDR2 SYGVKD. There are 15 residues in the CDR3. V was clipped by 4 bases and J by 4 bases, with 14 bases between them. CDR3: CAISGSTRNYNEQFF. The DNA of the CDR3 is TGTGCCATCAGTGGGTCGACGAGGAATTACAATGAGCAGTTCTTC.

Regarding this clonotype: The conserved phenylalanine or tryptophan is not found at the CDR3 terminus, so this likely reflects a read error. The chain is built from TRBV12-3 or TRBV12-4 and TRBJ1-5; D remains unclear. CDR3 length equals 13 residues. V was pared by 3 bases and J by 12 bases, with 15 bases between. The CDR3: CASSLKGGNGQHY. Here the CDR3 DNA reads TGTGCCAGCAGTTTGAAAGGAGGAAATGGCCAGCATTAT.

To note about this clonotype: This CDR3 fails to terminate in the conserved phenylalanine or tryptophan, so it likely reflects a read error. This sequence joins TRBV29-1 and TRBJ2-1; maybe TRBD2 (6 bases). The CDR3 contains 13 residues. Per the germline V gene, CDR1 is SQVTM and CDR2 is ANQGSEA. The CDR3 is CSDARDFTREQFL. DNA of the CDR3: TGCAGTGACGCCCGGGACTTCACGAGGGAGCAGTTCCTC.